Listed here are 18 T cell receptor beta chains from one sample, sequenced in a study of T cell repertoires in cytomegalovirus infection. What these receptors recognize is not known. Using its own MiXCR run on the reads, TCRdb lists one record per CDR3 protein. The table records 650,000 to 900,000 distinct CDR3 sequences, about 31% of them present only once. Sequencing was performed on cultured CD8+ T cells from PBMCs, taken from culture after CMV antigen stimulation. All receptors derive from a human donor in good health (CMV status not recorded). Some clones in this sample may be carry-over from other donors' samples.

The rearrangement uses TRBV28 and TRBJ2-5; D assignment may be TRBD1 or TRBD2 (5 bases each). The CDR3 runs to 15 residues. The ends were cut back, 6 bases at V and 3 bases at J, with 17 bases in the middle. Germline V gene sequence: CDR1 MDHEN, CDR2 SYDVKM. The CDR3 region has the DNA TGTGCCAGCAGCTGGGGCACTAGGGGCGAAGAGACCCAGTACTTC. Translating gives CASSWGTRGEETQYF.

Of note for this clonotype: Possible read error: a much larger clone is one base away. The chain combines TRBV28 with TRBJ1-5; no clear D gene. This CDR3 region has 11 residues. Germline loops: CDR1 MDHEN, CDR2 SYDVKM. V was shortened by 2 bases and J by 8 bases, with 4 bases between the two germline ends. This CDR3 reads CASSLNEPQHF. Written as DNA, the CDR3 is TGTGCCAGCAGTTTAAATGAGCCCCAGCATTTT.

The genes are TRBV7-9 and TRBJ2-7; D may be TRBD2 (6 bases). Germline V CDR1 and CDR2: SEHNR, FQNEAQ (reference sequence). The CDR3 is 15 amino acids. The V gene lost 5 bases and the J gene lost 1 base, with 15 bases spanning the gap. The CDR3 nucleotides are TGTGCCAGCAGCCCTCCAATAGGGACTTCCTACGAGCAGTACTTC. It translates to CASSPPIGTSYEQYF.

The CDR3 sequence is CASSRRDGLNTGELFF. The CDR3 region has the DNA TGTGCCAGCAGTCGCCGAGACGGACTTAACACCGGGGAGCTGTTTTTT. The chain recombines TRBV7-6 with TRBJ2-2; possibly TRBD2 for D (5 bases). The CDR3 contains 16 residues. Germline V gene data show CDR1 as SGHVS and CDR2 as FNYEAQ. Trimming took 6 bases from V and 2 from J, leaving 16 bases between them.

This clonotype was seen only a few times. This chain uses TRBV2 with TRBJ2-5; D gene unclear. This CDR3 region has 14 residues. With 9 bases removed from V and 2 bases from J, the gap between germline ends came to 16 bases. Germline V gene sequence: CDR1 SNHLY, CDR2 FYNNEI. The CDR3 bases are TGTGCCAGAGAGTCTAGACAAAGACAAGAGACCCAGTACTTC. Its translation is CARESRQRQETQYF. The variable domain in full, completed from reference TRBV2 and TRBJ2-5, reads EPEVTQTPSHQVTQMGQEVILRCVPISNHLYFYWYRQILGQKVEFLVSFYNNEISEKSEIFDDQFSVERPDGSNFTLKIRSTKLEDSAMYFCARESRQRQETQYFGPGTRLLVL.

The chain has TRBV5-5 and TRBJ2-7; weak D call: TRBD1 (6 bases). Trimming stripped 4 bases from V and 5 bases from J, with 13 bases between. The CDR3 has 13 amino acids. Germline V gene sequence: CDR1 SGHKS, CDR2 YYEKEE (reference sequence). The CDR3: CASSPTGHNEQYV. The DNA of the CDR3 is TGTGCCAGCAGCCCCACAGGGCACAACGAGCAGTACGTC.

This clonotype was seen a few times. The V and J genes are TRBV7-6 and TRBJ2-5; a possible D gene is TRBD1 (5 bases). V was shortened by 5 bases and J by 2 bases, with 21 bases between the two germline ends. Germline V gene lookup returns CDR1 SGHVS and CDR2 FNYEAQ. This CDR3 region has 17 residues. CDR3 DNA sequence: TGTGCCAGCAGCCCACCCCCGCAGGGCCCCCTTCAAGAGACCCAGTACTTC. Encoded protein: CASSPPPQGPLQETQYF.

This clonotype was seen more than once but under ten times. CDR3 bases: TGTGCCAGCACCACACAGGGGCAGCCCCAGCATTTT. Translating gives CASTTQGQPQHF. This chain joins TRBV7-9 and TRBJ1-5; 7 bases agree with TRBD1. The CDR3 sequence is 12 residues long. V was pared by 7 bases and J by 7 bases, with 4 bases of the junction left unmatched. Germline V lookup: CDR1 SEHNR, CDR2 FQNEAQ (reference sequence).

In this sample, this clonotype turned up many times. The chain recombines TRBV7-8 with TRBJ1-3; 7 bases are shared with TRBD1. Germline CDR1 is SGHVS and CDR2 is FQNEAQ. The CDR3 covers 17 residues. Trimming at V came to 0 bases and at J to 0 bases, leaving 5 bases not matched to a gene. In nucleotides, the CDR3 is TGTGCCAGCAGCTTAGCCAGGGGGACAAGCTCTGGAAACACCATATATTTT. Amino acid sequence: CASSLARGTSSGNTIYF.

The rearrangement joins TRBV4-3 to TRBJ2-7; either TRBD1 or TRBD2 may fit D (5 bases each). Germline V CDR1 and CDR2: LGHNA, YSLEER. This CDR3 has 15 residues. The V end was cut by 4 bases, the J end by 5 bases, with 18 bases between. CDR3 coding DNA: TGCGCCAGCAGCCCGAGCGGCAGGGCCAGCGACGAGCAGTACTTC. It specifies CASSPSGRASDEQYF.

This clonotype was detected only a few times. The chain is built from TRBV6-1 and TRBJ1-1; D perhaps matches TRBD1 (6 bases). Germline V CDR1 and CDR2: MNHNS, SASEGT. With 0 bases removed from V and 1 base from J, the gap between germline ends came to 9 bases. The CDR3 length is 15 residues. The CDR3 DNA follows: TGTGCCAGCAGTGAAGCTTACAGGGAGAACACTGAAGCTTTCTTT. Translating it yields CASSEAYRENTEAFF.

This clonotype was picked up a small number of times. The CDR3 DNA reads TGTGCCAGCAGCTTAATCTTCCGCCGGGACAGGGGCGAGCAGTACGTC. Protein sequence: CASSLIFRRDRGEQYV. This chain uses TRBV7-8 with TRBJ2-7, with 10 positions matching TRBD1. Germline V gene sequence: CDR1 SGHVS, CDR2 FQNEAQ. The CDR3 totals 16 residues. V dropped 2 bases and J dropped 6; count of bases not matched to a gene: 10.

The rearrangement links TRBV23-1 to TRBJ2-3; 7 bases are a match to TRBD1. Being an ORF, TRBV23-1 has a function that is uncertain. The J segment lost 0 bases and the V segment lost 3 bases, leaving 6 bases of the junction unmatched. There are 16 residues in the CDR3. The CDR3 sequence is CASSHQTGLSTDTQYF. The DNA of the CDR3 is TGCGCCAGCAGTCACCAGACAGGGTTAAGCACAGATACGCAGTATTTT.

This clonotype was recorded many times. The gene calls are TRBV7-6 and TRBJ2-1; 8 bases are a match to TRBD2. The CDR3 covers 15 residues. The V segment lost 4 bases and the J segment 5 bases; nucleotides outside the gene matches: 7. Germline-derived CDR1 and CDR2 are SGHVS and FNYEAQ. In DNA, the CDR3 is TGTGCCAGCAGCTCGAGCGGGGGACCCAACAATGAGCAGTTCTTC. It is translated as CASSSSGGPNNEQFF.

The chain couples TRBV5-1 to TRBJ2-7; possibly TRBD1 for D (5 bases). Germline assignment: CDR1 SGHRS and CDR2 YFSETQ. The CDR3 length is 13 residues. Trimming pared 0 bases from V and 5 bases from J, leaving 9 bases between. The CDR3 spells CASSLGQIDEQYF. CDR3 coding DNA: TGCGCCAGCAGCTTGGGACAGATCGACGAGCAGTACTTC.

This clonotype turned up a few times. The rearrangement uses TRBV12-3 or TRBV12-4 and TRBJ2-3, with D possibly being TRBD2 (5 bases). The CDR3 length is 14 residues. V lost 6 bases to trimming and J lost 3 bases, with 13 bases between them. Here the CDR3 DNA reads TGTGCCAGCAGGTTACTAGTGAGGACAGATACGCAGTATTTT. Its protein product is CASRLLVRTDTQYF.

The CDR3 reads CASSLARTRGGTEAFF. CDR3 DNA: TGTGCCAGCAGCTTGGCCAGGACCAGGGGAGGCACTGAAGCTTTCTTT. This chain connects TRBV5-6 to TRBJ1-1, with D possibly matching TRBD1 (6 bases). Germline V gene lookup returns CDR1 SGHDT and CDR2 YYEEEE. Between the trimmed V and J ends, which lost 0 bases and 4 bases, there was a span of 16 bases. The CDR3 totals 16 residues.

The chain is built from TRBV6-5 and TRBJ2-5; no firm D call. Germline-derived CDR1 and CDR2 are MNHEY and SVGAGI. CDR3 length: 14 amino acids. Trimming pared 0 bases from V and 8 bases from J, leaving 13 bases between. CDR3 residues: CASSYSGDQATQYF. DNA of the CDR3: TGTGCCAGCAGTTACTCAGGCGACCAAGCCACCCAGTACTTC.